The source of this T cell receptor (beta chain) is a study of T cell clones after liver transplantation. The wider study: Samples came pre-transplant, pre-randomization before withdrawal, and post-randomization after withdrawal ended.

Per germline, CDR1 ENHRY and CDR2 SYGVKD. Trimming took 6 bases from V and 1 from J; bases not matched to a gene: 11. The CDR3 extends over 18 amino acids. TCRdb keeps only in-frame clones here, not all; method: immunoSEQ multiplex PCR. The repertoire has roughly 70,000 clones, roughly nine tenths of them found once; the top ten carry approximately 2.4%. The receptor comes from a human donor who received a liver transplant. V and J are TRBV10-3 and TRBJ2-6; 8 nucleotides match TRBD2. The source was CD4+ T cells from blood, collected before liver transplant. This CDR3 reads CAIRGPSGSFSGANVLTF. For the CDR3, the DNA is TGTGCCATCAGAGGGCCTAGCGGGTCTTTTTCTGGGGCCAACGTCCTGACTTTC.